The rows below give T cell receptor beta chains drawn from one sample of a study of T cell responses to AZD1222 COVID-19 vaccine. Here immunoSEQ multiplex PCR was the method, and the copy in TCRdb shows in-frame clones only, minus some. The sample shows 150,000 to 200,000 clones, 92% of them seen only once. The sample here was peripheral blood, taken 28 days after the second AZD1222 dose. Source of these receptors: an adult who received the AZD1222 COVID-19 vaccine. CDR3s include the opening cysteine and the closing phenylalanine or tryptophan. Each record gives: CDR3 protein, CDR3 DNA, J gene, clone size, V gene, D gene. D genes are given only for firm matches. Expanded clones get a size class; other rows say once, few or many, or leave the size out.

CASSENGLLGAFF TGTGCCAGCAGTGAAAATGGCCTCCTGGGGGCTTTCTTT TRBJ1-1 few TRBV6-1 NA
CASSFSGRGKAFF TGTGCCAGCAGTTTTTCCGGACGAGGAAAAGCTTTCTTT TRBJ1-1 NA TRBV27 NA
CAWRRTANTEAFF TGTGCCTGGCGACGGACAGCGAACACTGAAGCTTTCTTT TRBJ1-1 NA TRBV30 NA
CAISEDGKNTEAFF TGTGCCATCAGTGAGGATGGTAAGAACACTGAAGCTTTCTTT TRBJ1-1 NA TRBV10-3 NA
CSVLGGRAAAYEQYF TGCAGCGTTCTTGGAGGGCGGGCGGCTGCTTACGAGCAGTACTTC TRBJ2-7 NA TRBV29-1 NA
CASSANRASGNTIYF TGTGCCAGCAGTGCAAACCGGGCCTCTGGAAACACCATATATTTT TRBJ1-3 NA TRBV2 NA
CASSQETGGNQPQHF TGCGCCAGCAGCCAAGAAACAGGGGGCAATCAGCCCCAGCATTTT TRBJ1-5 NA TRBV4-3 TRBD1
CASSPRDGLNEKLFF TGTGCCAGCAGCCCTAGGGACGGTCTTAATGAAAAACTGTTTTTT TRBJ1-4 NA TRBV7-9 NA
CASGLPYPWTGGNYGYTF TGTGCTAGTGGTTTGCCTTACCCTTGGACAGGGGGAAACTATGGCTACACCTTC TRBJ1-2 NA TRBV12-5 TRBD1
CASSDWGENTEAFF TGTGCCAGCAGTGATTGGGGAGAGAACACTGAAGCTTTCTTT TRBJ1-1 NA TRBV2 NA
CASSYPSDTQYF TGCGCCAGCAGCTACCCTAGCGACACGCAGTATTTT TRBJ2-3 NA TRBV5-1 NA
CASSELLAGGFEQYF TGTGCCAGCAGTGAACTCCTAGCGGGGGGGTTCGAGCAGTACTTC TRBJ2-7 once TRBV6-1 TRBD2
CASSDVGRGEKLFF TGTGCCAGCAGTGATGTGGGGCGCGGGGAAAAACTGTTTTTT TRBJ1-4 few TRBV6-1 NA
CASSPGETQYF TGTGCCAGCAGCCCGGGTGAGACCCAGTACTTC TRBJ2-5 NA TRBV6-2/TRBV6-3 NA
CASSWTWEDYGYTF TGTGCCAGCAGTTGGACCTGGGAAGACTATGGCTACACCTTC TRBJ1-2 NA TRBV28 NA
CSVGGPDRGPNEKLFF TGCAGCGTTGGGGGCCCAGACAGGGGTCCTAATGAAAAACTGTTTTTT TRBJ1-4 NA TRBV29-1 TRBD1
CASSAGNNQPQHF TGTGCCAGCAGTGCCGGAAACAATCAGCCCCAGCATTTT TRBJ1-5 NA TRBV2 NA
CASSPSGTGHNEKLFF TGTGCCAGCAGCCCATCCGGGACAGGTCATAATGAAAAACTGTTTTTT TRBJ1-4 NA TRBV5-4 TRBD1
CASSPRTRYEQFF TGTGCCAGCAGCCCGCGGACCAGATACGAGCAGTTCTTC TRBJ2-1 NA TRBV11-2 NA
CASSRDRRDEAFF TGTGCCAGCAGCCGGGACAGGAGGGACGAAGCTTTCTTT TRBJ1-1 NA TRBV5-4 TRBD1
CASSPRQGANRDAFF TGTGCCAGCAGCCCGCGACAGGGGGCGAATCGTGACGCTTTCTTT TRBJ1-1 NA TRBV7-9 TRBD1
CASSILAESTDTQYF TGTGCCAGTAGTATTCTAGCGGAGTCCACAGATACGCAGTATTTT TRBJ2-3 NA TRBV19 TRBD2
CASSYSAGSSGNTIYF TGTGCCAGCAGTTACTCGGCGGGAAGCTCTGGAAACACCATATATTTT TRBJ1-3 NA TRBV6-5 NA
CASSVALGDAYNEQFF TGTGCCAGCAGCGTAGCTCTCGGAGATGCCTACAATGAGCAGTTCTTC TRBJ2-1 NA TRBV9 NA
CASSPDGETQYF TGTGCCAGCAGCCCTGACGGGGAGACCCAGTACTTC TRBJ2-5 few TRBV5-6 NA
CASSLSGTLNYGYTF TGTGCCAGCAGTTTATCGGGGACACTGAACTATGGCTACACCTTC TRBJ1-2 NA TRBV27 NA
CASSLSRDRNSYEQYF TGTGCCAGCAGCTTATCGCGGGACAGAAACTCCTACGAGCAGTACTTC TRBJ2-7 NA TRBV27 NA
CASSPRGGQWNEQFF TGTGCCAGCAGTCCTCGGGGGGGCCAATGGAATGAGCAGTTCTTC TRBJ2-1 once TRBV2 TRBD2